The 3 T cell receptor beta chains reported below all come from one sample, sequenced in a study of PD-L1 blockade in urothelial cancer. Clones were sequenced by immunoSEQ multiplex PCR, and TCRdb holds only the in-frame ones, with some missing. The table has 70,000 to 100,000 clones, roughly 84% seen once. Time point given: pretreatment peripheral blood. This specimen consisted of PBMCs, obtained around atezolizumab (anti-PD-L1) treatment. These receptors originate from a man in his 60s with urothelial cancer.

The V call is TRBV28, the J call TRBJ2-3; D remains ambiguous. The germline V gene has CDR1 MDHEN and CDR2 SYDVKM. Trimming removed 6 bases at V and 4 bases at J, with 8 bases between. The CDR3 covers 12 residues. The chain's CDR3 is CASSLEADTQYF. As DNA, the CDR3 is TGTGCCAGCAGCCTCGAGGCAGATACGCAGTATTTT.

The J gene is TRBJ2-1, the V gene TRBV9, with 9 bases lining up with TRBD2. V dropped 0 bases and J dropped 1; count of bases not matched to a gene: 8. From germline, CDR1 is SGDLS and CDR2 YYNGEE. This CDR3 is built from 18 residues. The DNA of the CDR3 is TGTGCCAGCAGCGTAGATTTTAGCGGGAGCATATCCTACAATGAGCAGTTCTTC. The encoded protein is CASSVDFSGSISYNEQFF.

This chain connects TRBV4-2 to TRBJ2-2; 7 nucleotides align to TRBD2. CDR1 is LGHNA and CDR2 is YNFKEQ in the germline V gene. The junction had 6 bases not matched to a gene; V was cut back by 1 base and J by 4 bases. The CDR3 loop spans 16 amino acids. CDR3 residues: CASSQGLAAVTGELFF. CDR3 DNA sequence: TGTGCCAGCAGCCAAGGGCTAGCGGCTGTCACCGGGGAGCTGTTTTTT.